There are many counts of the clone carrying this T cell receptor (beta chain). Its cognate antigen is unknown. Individual TCR cDNA molecules each bore their own unique molecular identifier. In TCRdb, the 5' RACE reads were re-called with MiXCR into one record per CDR3 protein. This table holds more than 35,000 distinct CDR3 sequences, around 5.5% found once. Time point described: sample taken at primary tumor resection. The authors sequenced whole RNA from tumor, nontumor lung or frozen PBMC without sorting. A total of around 76 untreated early-stage non-small cell lung cancer patients served as donors. This record belongs to a study of spatial heterogeneity in lung cancer. Across the whole study: Unique TCR and UMI combinations averaged more than ten appearances each in raw reads.

The study, taken as a whole, reports: Relative to follow-up, resection was when ubiquitous expanded tumor TCRs appeared more in blood.

The input for sequencing was PBMCs, taken at surgery. The receptor's source is a female donor with early-stage non-small cell lung cancer.

The CDR3 spells CASSQDHAGRGEAFF. The CDR3 coding sequence is TGCGCCAGCAGCCAAGATCACGCCGGACGCGGGGAAGCTTTCTTT. This chain uses TRBV4-3 with TRBJ1-1; D is ambiguous. Trimming pared 0 bases from V and 8 bases from J, leaving 16 bases between. The germline CDR1 and CDR2 sequences are LGHNA and YSLEER. The CDR3 is 15 amino acids.